Below are 23 T cell receptor beta chains sequenced from a single sample in a study of technical replicates of blood from a handful of donors. Generated by immunoSEQ multiplex PCR, the TCRdb table keeps only in-frame clones and is missing some. The sample has 98,000 or so clones, roughly 96% seen once. The material sequenced was T cells isolated from PBMCs. These receptors came from a human donor in good health.

The V call is TRBV11-3, the J call TRBJ1-2; 10 nucleotides agree with TRBD1. Trimming removed 5 bases from V and 3 bases from J; junction bases left unmatched: 12. CDR3 size: 17 residues. Looked up from germline, CDR1 is SGHNT and CDR2 is YENEEA. CDR3 region: CASSPGGTGAQDYGYTF. CDR3 in DNA: TGTGCCAGCAGCCCTGGGGGGACAGGGGCTCAGGACTATGGCTACACCTTC.

This sequence joins TRBV4-1 and TRBJ2-7, with TRBD1 as a possible D gene (6 bases). The CDR3 is made up of 15 amino acids. Trimming cost V 2 bases and J 2 bases, with 13 bases left between them. Germline CDR1 reads MGHRA; CDR2 reads YSYEKL. The CDR3 loop reads CASSQTRQATYEQYF. For the CDR3, the DNA is TGCGCCAGCAGCCAAACCAGACAGGCTACCTACGAGCAGTACTTC.

The rearrangement links TRBV18 to TRBJ2-7; a possible D gene is TRBD1 (6 bases). The CDR3 covers 12 residues. Germline V lookup: CDR1 KGHSH, CDR2 LQKENI. The V end lost 3 bases, the J end lost 4 bases, and 7 bases lay between the germline ends. The CDR3 nucleotides are TGTGCCAGCTCACCCGACAGGTACGAGCAGTACTTC. Translation: CASSPDRYEQYF.

The J gene is TRBJ2-5, the V gene TRBV5-4; D possibly corresponds to TRBD2 (5 bases). Trimming removed 0 bases from V and 5 bases from J, with 8 bases in between. Germline V gives CDR1 SGHNT, CDR2 YYREEE (reference sequence). The CDR3 totals 13 residues. The CDR3 spells CASSLDSVETQYF. In DNA, the CDR3 is TGTGCCAGCAGCTTGGATAGCGTTGAGACCCAGTACTTC.

This chain uses TRBV10-3 with TRBJ2-3, with no clear D. CDR3 length equals 16 residues. The germline V and J ends were trimmed by 0 bases and 0 bases, with 10 bases remaining between them. Looked up from germline, CDR1 is ENHRY and CDR2 is SYGVKD. CDR3 residues: CAISESRPTSTDTQYF. CDR3 in DNA: TGTGCCATCAGTGAGTCGAGGCCCACTAGCACAGATACGCAGTATTTT.

In DNA form, the CDR3 reads TGTGCCAGCAGTTTGAGGGTCCGCCATCAAACCGGGGAGCTGTTTTTT. Residues: CASSLRVRHQTGELFF. The rearrangement uses TRBV27 and TRBJ2-2, with D tentatively TRBD2 (5 bases). The CDR3 is 16 amino acids. The V and J ends lost 3 bases and 5 bases respectively, with 16 bases between them. The germline V gene has CDR1 MNHEY and CDR2 SMNVEV (reference sequence).

CDR3 in DNA: TGTGCCAGCAGCCTCACTAGGGACACTGAAGCTTTCTTT. This translates into CASSLTRDTEAFF. J is TRBJ1-1 and V is TRBV27; unclear D gene. V gave up 6 bases and J gave up 3 bases, with 11 bases separating them. The CDR3 has 13 amino acids. CDR1 is MNHEY and CDR2 is SMNVEV in the germline V gene (reference sequence).

This chain joins TRBV10-1 and TRBJ2-2; 10 positions match TRBD1. Germline assignment: CDR1 WNHNN and CDR2 SYGVQD (reference sequence). The CDR3 length is 16 residues. CDR3 residues: CPHVAYRDRGPGELFF. CDR3 bases: TGCCCCCACGTCGCCTATCGGGACAGGGGTCCCGGGGAGCTGTTTTTT.

The chain recombines TRBV13 with TRBJ2-5; D is perhaps TRBD1 (6 bases). CDR3 size: 17 residues. The germline V gene encodes CDR1 PRHDT and CDR2 FYEKMQ (reference sequence). V gave up 5 bases and J gave up 3 bases, with 22 bases separating them. The CDR3 sequence is CASSPSSFQGSEETQYF. CDR3 bases: TGTGCCAGCAGCCCATCGTCCTTCCAGGGGAGCGAAGAGACCCAGTACTTC. The whole variable domain, remainder taken from reference TRBV13 and TRBJ2-5, is AAGVIQSPRHLIKEKRETATLKCYPIPRHDTVYWYQQGPGQDPQFLISFYEKMQSDKGSIPDRFSAQQFSDYHSELNMSSLELGDSALYFCASSPSSFQGSEETQYFGPGTRLLVL.

The chain employs TRBV7-9 and TRBJ2-2; 7 positions match TRBD1. The CDR3 totals 17 residues. Germline CDR1 SEHNR, CDR2 FQNEAQ (reference sequence). V dropped 2 bases and J dropped 1; count of bases not matched to a gene: 7. CDR3 bases: TGTGCCAGCAGCTTAAGGTCCGGGACAGAGAACACCGGGGAGCTGTTTTTT. This gives the protein CASSLRSGTENTGELFF.

V gene TRBV13 combines with J gene TRBJ2-7, with D perhaps matching TRBD1 (6 bases). CDR1 and CDR2 from the germline V gene are PRHDT and FYEKMQ (reference sequence). The CDR3 contains 16 residues. Trimming shortened V by 5 bases and J by 0 bases, and 17 bases separated the two germline ends. The CDR3 nucleotides are TGTGCCAGCAGCCGACCTCGGACAGCGAACTCCTACGAGCAGTACTTC. It translates to CASSRPRTANSYEQYF. Looking up the rest from reference TRBV13 and TRBJ2-7 gives the full variable domain: AAGVIQSPRHLIKEKRETATLKCYPIPRHDTVYWYQQGPGQDPQFLISFYEKMQSDKGSIPDRFSAQQFSDYHSELNMSSLELGDSALYFCASSRPRTANSYEQYFGPGTRLTVT.

The table lists this clone with a count of one. V usage is TRBV15 and J usage is TRBJ1-5; the match to TRBD1 covers 9 bases. CDR3 length: 15 amino acids. In germline, CDR1 is LNHNV, CDR2 YYDKDF (reference sequence). The J segment lost 6 bases and the V segment lost 5 bases, leaving 8 bases of the junction unmatched. The DNA for the CDR3 is TGTGCCACCAGCCCTCCTACAGGGGGCGGTCAGCCCCAGCATTTT. Amino acids: CATSPPTGGGQPQHF.

This rearrangement joins TRBV28 to TRBJ2-1, with 12 bases fitting TRBD2. CDR3 length: 15 amino acids. The J segment lost 7 bases and the V segment lost 4 bases, leaving 5 bases of the junction unmatched. CDR1 MDHEN and CDR2 SYDVKM come from the germline V gene. The CDR3 spells CASSSLAGGNNEQFF. CDR3 coding DNA: TGTGCCAGCAGTTCACTAGCGGGAGGTAATAATGAGCAGTTCTTC.

V gene TRBV5-1 combines with J gene TRBJ2-3; 11 bases align to TRBD2. The CDR3 contains 15 residues. Trimming cost V 0 bases and J 5 bases; bases outside gene matches: 2. From germline, CDR1 is SGHRS and CDR2 YFSETQ. CDR3 amino acids: CASSLGLAGRDTQYF. For the CDR3, the DNA is TGCGCCAGCAGCTTGGGACTAGCGGGGAGAGATACGCAGTATTTT.

This chain links TRBV29-1 with TRBJ2-7; the match to TRBD2 covers 8 bases. With 3 bases clipped from V and 3 bases from J, the junction kept 10 bases outside the gene matches. The germline gives CDR1 SQVTM, CDR2 ANQGSEA. This CDR3 contains 15 residues. The CDR3: CSVEENRGGDYEQYF. DNA of the CDR3: TGCAGCGTTGAGGAAAATCGGGGGGGAGACTACGAGCAGTACTTC.

The rearrangement uses TRBV30 and TRBJ1-2; no firm D call. CDR3 size: 17 residues. The V end was cut by 2 bases, the J end by 9 bases, with 28 bases between. In germline, CDR1 is GTSNPN, CDR2 SVGIG (reference sequence). The CDR3 DNA reads TGTGCCTGGAGTACCACATTAAAGCAGGACCACCGGGAGAGCTACACCTTC. Its protein product is CAWSTTLKQDHRESYTF. The full variable domain, with the rest looked up from reference TRBV30 and TRBJ1-2, is SQTIHQWPATLVQPVGSPLSLECTVEGTSNPNLYWYRQAAGRGLQLLFYSVGIGQISSEVPQNLSASRPQDRQFILSSKKLLLSDSGFYLCAWSTTLKQDHRESYTFGSGTRLTVV.

The gene calls are TRBV28 and TRBJ2-7; possibly TRBD2 for D (5 bases). The ends were cut back, 2 bases at V and 2 bases at J, with 19 bases in the middle. Germline CDR1 and CDR2: MDHEN and SYDVKM. The CDR3 runs 17 residues. The CDR3 DNA reads TGTGCCAGCAGTTTACCCCGAAAGATTGGAGGCGCCTACGAGCAGTACTTC. It encodes CASSLPRKIGGAYEQYF.

This sequence joins TRBV25-1 and TRBJ2-1; 10 nucleotides match TRBD1. The CDR3 totals 13 residues. The germline gives CDR1 MGHDK, CDR2 SYGVNS. V shed 6 bases and J 10 bases; nucleotides not matched to a gene: 6. The CDR3 protein is CASSTPGQGEQFF. The CDR3 coding sequence is TGTGCCAGCAGCACCCCGGGACAGGGGGAGCAGTTCTTC.

V usage is TRBV2 and J usage is TRBJ1-5, with TRBD1 as a possible D gene (6 bases). Germline values: CDR1 SNHLY, CDR2 FYNNEI. This CDR3 contains 17 residues. Trimming took off 6 bases at V and 2 bases at J, with 20 bases between the two ends. The CDR3 sequence: CASSQKGGGRGNQPQHF. The CDR3 nucleotides read TGTGCCAGCAGCCAAAAAGGGGGGGGTAGGGGCAATCAGCCCCAGCATTTT.

The chain has TRBV11-3 and TRBJ1-1, with TRBD1 as a possible D gene (6 bases). Deletions cut 1 base from V and 3 bases from J, with 18 bases between. Germline V gene sequence: CDR1 SGHNT, CDR2 YENEEA. This CDR3 contains 17 residues. CDR3 nucleotides: TGTGCCAGCAGCTTAGGGAGCCGGGGGGGCATGGACACTGAAGCTTTCTTT. This codes for CASSLGSRGGMDTEAFF.

This clone was picked up one time. This chain links TRBV29-1 with TRBJ2-5; the D is unclear. Germline CDR1 and CDR2: SQVTM and ANQGSEA. Trimming shortened V by 4 bases and J by 1 base, and 7 bases separated the two germline ends. There are 12 residues in the CDR3. CDR3 DNA: TGCAGCGTTGCAAGCGCCCAAGAGACCCAGTACTTC. Its protein product is CSVASAQETQYF. Full variable domain (remainder filled in from reference TRBV29-1 and TRBJ2-5): SAVISQKPSRDICQRGTSLTIQCQVDSQVTMMFWYRQQPGQSLTLIATANQGSEATYESGFVIDKFPISRPNLTFSTLTVSNMSPEDSSIYLCSVASAQETQYFGPGTRLLVL.

This chain joins TRBV25-1 and TRBJ2-1; 11 bases match TRBD2. This CDR3 contains 18 residues. V lost 4 bases and J lost 0; bases outside the gene matches: 8. The V gene's germline CDR1 is MGHDK and CDR2 SYGVNS. In DNA form, the CDR3 reads TGTGCCAGCAGTGCCTTGGCTAGCGGGGGGAGCTCCTACAATGAGCAGTTCTTC. It translates to CASSALASGGSSYNEQFF.

The chain uses TRBV5-1 and TRBJ1-1; D might be TRBD1 (5 bases). There are 16 residues in the CDR3. CDR1 SGHRS and CDR2 YFSETQ come from the germline V gene. Deletions cut 1 base from V and 4 bases from J, with 17 bases between. CDR3 bases: TGCGCCAGCAGCTTGACGGTAACCGCGGGGGGCACTGAAGCTTTCTTT. Translated: CASSLTVTAGGTEAFF.